This passage covers 27 T cell receptor beta chains from one sample sequenced in a study of cytomegalovirus exposure and HLA in healthy donors (dated by TCRdb to about 2017). The library was produced with the immunoSEQ multiplex PCR assay. The multiplex PCR relied on a mix of 60 forward primers for TCR Vbeta segments and 13 reverse primers for TCR Jbeta segments. TCRdb took this table from immuneACCESS and kept in-frame rearrangements with V and J called. Such tables lack part of the clones; where checked against another copy, unresolved V genes explain under half of the gap, and the rest is unexplained. This sample gives tens of thousands of clones in total; over 60% of them show up just once. 20% to 25% of the sample lies in the top ten. The sequenced sample consisted of PBMCs. These TCRs come from a woman aged 50 to 60 in good health and CMV-seropositive.

V usage is TRBV7-9 and J usage is TRBJ2-3; 9 positions agree with TRBD2. This CDR3 is built from 16 residues. V was clipped by 5 bases and J by 5 bases; unmatched bases: 11. Germline V lookup: CDR1 SEHNR, CDR2 FQNEAQ (reference sequence). The CDR3 DNA is TGTGCCAGCAGCCCTATATTAGCGGGGGCAGGAGATACGCAGTATTTT. Translation gives CASSPILAGAGDTQYF.

This clone occurred a few times. The chain uses TRBV5-6 and TRBJ2-7, with D maybe TRBD1 (5 bases). Germline lookup yields CDR1 SGHDT and CDR2 YYEEEE. The CDR3 is 12 amino acids. V shed 0 bases and J shed 5 bases, with 6 bases lying between them. In DNA form, the CDR3 reads TGTGCCAGCAGCTTGGTAGGGGACGAGCAGTACTTC. It translates to CASSLVGDEQYF. Drawing the rest from reference TRBV5-6 and TRBJ2-7, the complete variable domain is DAGVTQSPTHLIKTRGQQVTLRCSPKSGHDTVSWYQQALGQGPQFIFQYYEEEERQRGNFPDRFSGHQFPNYSSELNVNALLLGDSALYLCASSLVGDEQYFGPGTRLTVT.

The gene calls are TRBV11-2 and TRBJ2-7; 9 bases match TRBD1. Germline CDR1 and CDR2: SGHAT and FQNNGV. The CDR3 loop spans 15 amino acids. The ends lost 0 bases at V and 3 bases at J; junction bases unmatched: 3. The CDR3 nucleotides read TGTGCCAGCAGCTTAGAAATGGGACAGGGCTACGAGCAGTACTTC. Translated: CASSLEMGQGYEQYF.

The chain carries TRBV7-2 and TRBJ2-2; 9 bases map to TRBD2. The V gene's germline CDR1 is SGHTA and CDR2 FQGNSA. Germline trimming cut 5 bases from V and 6 bases from J; bases unmatched to any gene: 13. There are 17 residues in the CDR3. The CDR3 here is CASSQRLVSGGAGELFF. The CDR3 DNA is TGTGCCAGCAGCCAACGACTGGTTAGCGGGGGAGCCGGGGAGCTGTTTTTT. Combining the CDR3 with reference TRBV7-2 and TRBJ2-2 gives the whole variable domain GAGVSQSPSNKVTEKGKDVELRCDPISGHTALYWYRQSLGQGLEFLIYFQGNSAPDKSGLPSDRFSAERTGGSVSTLTIQRTQQEDSAVYLCASSQRLVSGGAGELFFGEGSRLTVL.

The rearrangement uses TRBV5-6 and TRBJ2-1; 7 bases are shared with TRBD2. The CDR3 is 14 amino acids. V dropped 4 bases and J dropped 4; count of bases not matched to a gene: 5. CDR1 is SGHDT and CDR2 is YYEEEE in the germline V gene. The CDR3 loop is CASSGSGGYNEQFF. The DNA for the CDR3 is TGTGCCAGCAGCGGGTCGGGGGGATACAATGAGCAGTTCTTC.

The V gene is TRBV6-4, the J gene TRBJ1-2, with a possible D match to TRBD1 (5 bases). CDR1 and CDR2 from the germline V gene are MRHNA and SNTAGT. Trimming shortened V by 5 bases and J by 7 bases, and 20 bases separated the two germline ends. This CDR3 region has 15 residues. The CDR3 region is CASSPLGGASSGYTF. CDR3 sequence (DNA): TGTGCCAGCAGTCCCCTCGGGGGAGCCTCTAGTGGCTACACCTTC.

This chain links TRBV2 with TRBJ1-6, with D possibly being TRBD1 (5 bases). Trimming took 1 base from V and 10 from J, leaving 14 bases between them. Germline CDR1 SNHLY, CDR2 FYNNEI. The CDR3 totals 15 residues. The CDR3 DNA is TGTGCCAGCAGTGAAGAGGGGAGGAACAGGTCACCCCTCCACTTT. Amino acids: CASSEEGRNRSPLHF. Combining the CDR3 with reference TRBV2 and TRBJ1-6 gives the whole variable domain EPEVTQTPSHQVTQMGQEVILRCVPISNHLYFYWYRQILGQKVEFLVSFYNNEISEKSEIFDDQFSVERPDGSNFTLKIRSTKLEDSAMYFCASSEEGRNRSPLHFGNGTRLTVT.

The CDR3 DNA follows: TGTGCCAGTAGTATTACAGGGGTCCAGGGCTCCTACGAGCAGTACTTC. This sequence encodes CASSITGVQGSYEQYF. This chain connects TRBV19 to TRBJ2-7; 7 bases align to TRBD1. V shed 3 bases and J 0 bases; nucleotides not matched to a gene: 8. Germline V gene data show CDR1 as LNHDA and CDR2 as SQIVND (reference sequence). The CDR3 extends over 16 amino acids. The full variable domain, rest sourced from reference TRBV19 and TRBJ2-7, is DGGITQSPKYLFRKEGQNVTLSCEQNLNHDAMYWYRQDPGQGLRLIYYSQIVNDFQKGDIAEGYSVSREKKESFPLTVTSAQKNPTAFYLCASSITGVQGSYEQYFGPGTRLTVT.

This clone was picked up a small number of times. V gene TRBV5-1 combines with J gene TRBJ1-3; D is uncertain. This CDR3 contains 14 residues. Trimming took 0 bases from V and 4 from J, leaving 8 bases between them. CDR1 is SGHRS, CDR2 YFSETQ, per germline. The chain's CDR3 is CASSLDTHGNTIYF. The CDR3 coding sequence is TGCGCCAGCAGCTTGGATACACACGGAAACACCATATATTTT.

This clone was observed once. The rearrangement joins TRBV2 to TRBJ2-1; D may be TRBD1 (6 bases). This CDR3 region has 15 residues. The V gene lost 5 bases and the J gene lost 0 bases, with 11 bases spanning the gap. Germline assignment: CDR1 SNHLY and CDR2 FYNNEI. The CDR3 coding sequence is TGTGCCAGCAGTACCCAGGGGACCTCCTACAATGAGCAGTTCTTC. Residues: CASSTQGTSYNEQFF.

The chain recombines TRBV7-6 with TRBJ1-2, with TRBD1 identical over 8 bases. V was pared by 6 bases and J by 0 bases, with 9 bases of the junction left unmatched. Germline V gene sequence: CDR1 SGHVS, CDR2 FNYEAQ. CDR3 size: 16 residues. The CDR3 sequence is CASSRATGGTNYGYTF. As DNA, the CDR3 is TGTGCCAGCAGTCGAGCTACAGGGGGGACTAACTATGGCTACACCTTC.

This clone was observed a handful of times. The chain carries TRBV7-9 and TRBJ2-5; 16 nucleotides line up with TRBD2. Looked up from germline, CDR1 is SEHNR and CDR2 is FQNEAQ (reference sequence). J was trimmed by 3 bases and V by 5 bases; bases with no gene match: 3. The CDR3 spans 16 residues. For the CDR3, the DNA is TGTGCCAGCAGCGTCGGGACTAGCGGGGGGGAAGAGACCCAGTACTTC. Translating gives CASSVGTSGGEETQYF.

CDR3 coding DNA: TGTGCCAGCAGTTACCCAACTAGCGGGGGGACGGAGCAGTTCTTC. Amino acids: CASSYPTSGGTEQFF. The J gene is TRBJ2-1, the V gene TRBV6-5; 12 bases agree with TRBD2. The CDR3 has 15 residues. Losses at the gene ends were 2 bases for V and 10 bases for J; bases not matched to a gene: 6. Germline lookup yields CDR1 MNHEY and CDR2 SVGAGI.

The rearrangement links TRBV13 to TRBJ2-7; possibly TRBD1 for D (5 bases). The V gene lost 2 bases and the J gene lost 6 bases, with 8 bases spanning the gap. The CDR3 is made up of 12 amino acids. Looked up from germline, CDR1 is PRHDT and CDR2 is FYEKMQ (reference sequence). CDR3 coding DNA: TGTGCCAGCAGCTTACAGGGTTTCGAGCAGTACTTC. Translated, it gives CASSLQGFEQYF.

CDR3 loop: CASSPALSGAKNIQYF. In nucleotides, the CDR3 is TGTGCCAGCAGCCCGGCGCTTTCCGGGGCCAAAAACATTCAGTACTTC. The chain carries TRBV7-8 and TRBJ2-4; D not resolved. CDR1 and CDR2 (germline): SGHVS, FQNEAQ. The CDR3 totals 16 residues. The V end was cut by 5 bases, the J end by 1 base, with 15 bases between.

This clone was picked up a small number of times. This rearrangement joins TRBV5-1 to TRBJ2-5, with D perhaps matching TRBD2 (5 bases). With 0 bases removed from V and 5 bases from J, the gap between germline ends came to 14 bases. This CDR3 is built from 15 residues. Per germline, CDR1 SGHRS and CDR2 YFSETQ. The CDR3 loop reads CASSLAGGQRETQYF. The CDR3 DNA sequence: TGCGCCAGCAGCTTGGCAGGTGGGCAGCGGGAGACCCAGTACTTC. The whole variable domain, filled in from reference TRBV5-1 and TRBJ2-5, reads KAGVTQTPRYLIKTRGQQVTLSCSPISGHRSVSWYQQTPGQGLQFLFEYFSETQRNKGNFPGRFSGRQFSNSRSEMNVSTLELGDSALYLCASSLAGGQRETQYFGPGTRLLVL.

The J gene is TRBJ1-5, the V gene TRBV5-1; D is uncertain. The CDR3 consists of 20 residues. Trimming left V 1 base short and J 4 bases short, with 27 bases between. Per germline, CDR1 SGHRS and CDR2 YFSETQ. The CDR3, as DNA: TGCGCCAGCAGCTTGAGGCCGTGCGGGTGTCATCAGACGGGTAATCAGCCCCAGCATTTT. This gives the protein CASSLRPCGCHQTGNQPQHF.

This clone was seen a handful of times. The chain employs TRBV28 and TRBJ1-2; perhaps TRBD1 as D (5 bases). This CDR3 is 14 amino acids long. Deletions cut 6 bases from V and 2 bases from J, with 13 bases between. Germline CDR1 MDHEN, CDR2 SYDVKM. CDR3 nucleotides: TGTGCCAGCAGCGACTTCCAGGGAAACTATGGCTACACCTTC. This translates into CASSDFQGNYGYTF.

The V and J genes are TRBV13 and TRBJ2-1; 9 nucleotides agree with TRBD2. With 1 base clipped from V and 8 bases from J, the junction kept 6 bases outside the gene matches. The CDR3 is made up of 15 amino acids. Per germline, CDR1 PRHDT and CDR2 FYEKMQ (reference sequence). The CDR3 spells CASSLDGGGAYEQFF. In DNA, the CDR3 is TGTGCCAGCAGCTTAGACGGCGGGGGGGCATATGAGCAGTTCTTC.

The rearrangement links TRBV19 to TRBJ1-1; 9 positions match TRBD1. The CDR3 is 14 residues long. Germline CDR1 is LNHDA and CDR2 is SQIVND (reference sequence). V shed 6 bases and J 5 bases; nucleotides not matched to a gene: 7. The DNA of the CDR3 is TGTGCCAGTAGCCGGGACAGGGATGGTACTGAAGCTTTCTTT. Encoded protein: CASSRDRDGTEAFF.

V usage is TRBV4-3 and J usage is TRBJ1-3, with 8 nucleotides matching TRBD1. CDR3 length: 13 residues. CDR1 LGHNA and CDR2 YSLEER come from the germline V gene. V trimming: 5 bases; J trimming: 6 bases; junction bases outside the gene matches: 3. The CDR3 spells CASSVTGVNTIYF. The CDR3 DNA sequence: TGCGCCAGCAGCGTGACAGGGGTAAACACCATATATTTT.

The chain employs TRBV4-3 and TRBJ2-1; D is perhaps TRBD2 (6 bases). This CDR3 is built from 17 residues. Trimming left V 0 bases short and J 1 base short, with 13 bases between. The germline V gene has CDR1 LGHNA and CDR2 YSLEER. For the CDR3, the DNA is TGCGCCAGCAGCCAAGAGGGGTCCGGGACTTCCTACAATGAGCAGTTCTTC. Translating gives CASSQEGSGTSYNEQFF.

This clone was seen only once. The rearrangement joins TRBV19 to TRBJ2-7; 7 nucleotides align to TRBD1. The CDR3 contains 16 residues. The V segment lost 5 bases and the J segment 6 bases; nucleotides outside the gene matches: 16. Germline-derived CDR1 and CDR2 are LNHDA and SQIVND (reference sequence). CDR3 coding DNA: TGTGCCAGTAGTTCTCCGACAGGGAGAAGGATAAGCGAGCAGTACTTC. Its protein is CASSSPTGRRISEQYF.

The chain employs TRBV6-5 and TRBJ1-2; D is possibly TRBD1 (5 bases). V was trimmed by 7 bases and J by 3 bases, leaving 12 bases between them. CDR1 and CDR2 (germline): MNHEY, SVGAGI. CDR3 length: 13 amino acids. The DNA for the CDR3 is TGTGCCAGCAAAGGGGCCGGTTACTATGGCTACACCTTC. Translating gives CASKGAGYYGYTF.

This clone was seen a few times. The V and J genes are TRBV30 and TRBJ1-6, with D perhaps TRBD1 (5 bases). This CDR3 has 14 amino acids. Germline V gene sequence: CDR1 GTSNPN, CDR2 SVGIG (reference sequence). The V and J ends lost 0 bases and 7 bases respectively, with 10 bases between them. In DNA, the CDR3 is TGTGCCTGGAGTGTCCCTGGGGCCAATTCACCCCTCCACTTT. This codes for CAWSVPGANSPLHF.

V usage is TRBV11-2 and J usage is TRBJ2-6, with D perhaps TRBD2 (5 bases). The CDR3 covers 15 residues. Germline lookup yields CDR1 SGHAT and CDR2 FQNNGV. V was trimmed by 3 bases and J by 4 bases, leaving 10 bases between them. The CDR3 protein is CASSFGLGGANVLTF. The CDR3 coding sequence is TGTGCCAGCAGCTTTGGACTGGGAGGGGCCAACGTCCTGACTTTC.

This clone was counted a single time. This chain uses TRBV7-6 with TRBJ2-3; D perhaps matches TRBD2 (6 bases). Trimming stripped 4 bases from V and 4 bases from J, with 9 bases between. CDR1 is SGHVS, CDR2 FNYEAQ, per germline. CDR3 length equals 13 residues. For the CDR3, the DNA is TGTGCCAGCAGCTCCCGACTAGCAGATACGCAGTATTTT. Translating gives CASSSRLADTQYF.